One and the same sample provided the 10 T cell receptor beta chains below, sequenced in a study of T cell changes during pregnancy in multiple sclerosis. This table comes from immunoSEQ multiplex PCR, and its TCRdb copy is limited to in-frame clones, with some not included. The sample lists more than 55,000 clones; roughly 87% were seen once. The sample here was peripheral blood, taken in the third trimester of pregnancy. These receptors were taken from a female donor in good health, enrolled as a control in a pregnancy study.

The chain is built from TRBV29-1 and TRBJ2-5, with 10 bases lining up with TRBD2. The CDR3 covers 15 residues. The V gene's germline CDR1 is SQVTM and CDR2 ANQGSEA. With V trimmed by 8 bases and J by 5 bases, 14 bases remained unmatched. CDR3 in amino acids: CSYYLLAGVGETQYF. CDR3 nucleotides: TGCAGCTATTACCTCCTAGCGGGAGTAGGGGAGACCCAGTACTTC.

The CDR3 DNA sequence: TGCGCCAGCACCCCCGGCCGGGGGGCTCATGAGCAGTTCTTC. Protein product: CASTPGRGAHEQFF. The chain carries TRBV10-1 and TRBJ2-1; the D gene is possibly TRBD2 (7 bases). Germline V CDR1 and CDR2: WNHNN, SYGVQD (reference sequence). The CDR3 extends over 14 amino acids. Trimming took 7 bases from V and 8 from J, leaving 18 bases between them.

The chain uses TRBV19 and TRBJ1-2; 9 nucleotides align to TRBD1. CDR1 is LNHDA and CDR2 is SQIVND in the germline V gene (reference sequence). Trimming took 3 bases from V and 3 from J; bases not matched to a gene: 5. This CDR3 spans 15 amino acids. As DNA, the CDR3 is TGTGCCAGTAGTATGAGAGACAGGGGGGACTATGGCTACACCTTC. Residues: CASSMRDRGDYGYTF.

V gene TRBV2 combines with J gene TRBJ1-2; possibly TRBD1 for D (6 bases). Trimming took off 11 bases at V and 2 bases at J, with 15 bases between the two ends. This CDR3 is built from 13 residues. Looked up from germline, CDR1 is SNHLY and CDR2 is FYNNEI. CDR3 coding DNA: TGTGCCGTACGACAGGATGAAAACTATGGCTACACCTTC. This codes for CAVRQDENYGYTF.

This rearrangement joins TRBV2 to TRBJ2-5, with 8 bases fitting TRBD1. This CDR3 is built from 15 residues. The germline V gene has CDR1 SNHLY and CDR2 FYNNEI. V was clipped by 6 bases and J by 2 bases; unmatched bases: 8. For the CDR3, the DNA is TGTGCCAGCAGACACCTGACAGGGGATCAAGAGACCCAGTACTTC. Its protein product is CASRHLTGDQETQYF.

The genes are TRBV19 and TRBJ2-2; 12 bases line up with TRBD2. The germline V gene encodes CDR1 LNHDA and CDR2 SQIVND (reference sequence). The CDR3 totals 19 residues. V was pared by 1 base and J by 1 base, with 7 bases of the junction left unmatched. The CDR3 region has the DNA TGTGCCAGTAGTATAGTAACCCTAGCGGGGGGGATGAACACCGGGGAGCTGTTTTTT. It specifies CASSIVTLAGGMNTGELFF.

The rearrangement uses TRBV6-5 and TRBJ1-4; 8 bases match TRBD1. This CDR3 has 14 amino acids. Germline-derived CDR1 and CDR2 are MNHEY and SVGAGI. The V segment lost 2 bases and the J segment 7 bases; nucleotides outside the gene matches: 3. The DNA for the CDR3 is TGTGCCAGCAGTTACACAGGGGGGAGTGAAAAACTGTTTTTT. As protein: CASSYTGGSEKLFF.

The rearrangement links TRBV6-5 to TRBJ1-3; unclear D gene. The CDR3 length is 16 residues. Germline CDR1 MNHEY, CDR2 SVGAGI. V lost 0 bases to trimming and J lost 1 base, with 10 bases between them. The CDR3 here is CASSYSPEKSGNTIYF. The CDR3, as DNA: TGTGCCAGCAGTTACTCCCCGGAGAAATCTGGAAACACCATATATTTT.

The chain employs TRBV15 and TRBJ2-7, with D unresolved. The CDR3 extends over 12 amino acids. V lost 3 bases and J lost 3, with 6 bases in between. The germline gives CDR1 LNHNV, CDR2 YYDKDF (reference sequence). For the CDR3, the DNA is TGTGCCACCAGCAGGGGCAGCTACGAGCAGTACTTC. Amino acids: CATSRGSYEQYF.

V is TRBV27 and J is TRBJ2-3; D is perhaps TRBD2 (5 bases). This CDR3 region has 15 residues. CDR1 and CDR2 (germline): MNHEY, SMNVEV (reference sequence). The V gene lost 7 bases and the J gene lost 4 bases, with 18 bases spanning the gap. The CDR3 DNA reads TGTGCCAGCAAACTACTAGTTTCTGGGGCAGATACGCAGTATTTT. This gives the protein CASKLLVSGADTQYF.